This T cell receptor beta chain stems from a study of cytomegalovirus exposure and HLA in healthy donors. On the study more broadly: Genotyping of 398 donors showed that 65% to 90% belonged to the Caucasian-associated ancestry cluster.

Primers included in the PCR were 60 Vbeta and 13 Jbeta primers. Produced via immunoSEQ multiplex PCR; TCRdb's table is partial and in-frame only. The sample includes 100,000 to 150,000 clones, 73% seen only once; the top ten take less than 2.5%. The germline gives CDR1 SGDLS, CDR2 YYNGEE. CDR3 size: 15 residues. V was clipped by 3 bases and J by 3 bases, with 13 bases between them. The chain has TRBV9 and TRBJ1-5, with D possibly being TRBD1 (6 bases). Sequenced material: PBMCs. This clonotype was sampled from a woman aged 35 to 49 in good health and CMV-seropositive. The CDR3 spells CASSGGNRDNQPQHF. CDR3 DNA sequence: TGTGCCAGCAGCGGGGGGAACAGGGACAATCAGCCCCAGCATTTT.